Below are 22 T cell receptor beta chains sequenced from a single sample in a study of CD8+ T cells in alopecia areata. Extracted RNA was reverse transcribed, and the resulting cDNA served as sequencing template. Produced via immunoSEQ multiplex PCR; TCRdb's table is partial and in-frame only. The data show approximately 130,000 clones, with roughly 57% seen just once and under 7.5% held by the top ten. Noted treatment: oral pan-JAK inhibitor, 5-10 mg twice daily. The sequencing here drew on CD4+ T cells sorted from blood, taken at week 4, from a patient treated with tofacitinib. These TCRs come from a human donor with alopecia areata.

The V call is TRBV9, the J call TRBJ2-7; D possibly corresponds to TRBD1 (7 bases). Trimming cost V 2 bases and J 4 bases, with 13 bases left between them. The CDR3 extends over 14 amino acids. CDR1 SGDLS and CDR2 YYNGEE come from the germline V gene. The CDR3 nucleotides are TGTGCCAGCAGCGTGGAGGGGGCAAGTTACGAGCAGTACTTC. Its protein is CASSVEGASYEQYF.

The CDR3: CASSPRSGTGRSYEQYF. CDR3 nucleotide sequence: TGTGCCAGCTCACCACGGTCCGGGACAGGGAGATCCTACGAGCAGTACTTC. The chain carries TRBV18 and TRBJ2-7; 9 nucleotides line up with TRBD1. Germline CDR1 and CDR2: KGHSH and LQKENI. Trimming at V came to 1 base and at J to 1 base, leaving 8 bases not matched to a gene. This CDR3 comprises 17 residues. The full variable domain, its missing parts supplied by reference TRBV18 and TRBJ2-7, is NAGVMQNPRHLVRRRGQEARLRCSPMKGHSHVYWYRQLPEEGLKFMVYLQKENIIDESGMPKERFSAEFPKEGPSILRIQQVVRGDSAAYFCASSPRSGTGRSYEQYFGPGTRLTVT.

This chain joins TRBV27 and TRBJ1-1; perhaps TRBD1 as D (6 bases). Between the trimmed V and J ends, which lost 4 bases and 4 bases, there was a span of 10 bases. Looked up from germline, CDR1 is MNHEY and CDR2 is SMNVEV (reference sequence). The CDR3 covers 13 residues. CDR3 loop: CASSYRVGTEAFF. The DNA for the CDR3 is TGTGCCAGCAGTTACAGGGTTGGCACTGAAGCTTTCTTT.

The chain has TRBV10-3 and TRBJ2-7, with D possibly called TRBD1 or TRBD2 (5 bases each). The CDR3 sequence is 13 residues long. CDR1 is ENHRY, CDR2 SYGVKD, per germline. V lost 4 bases, J lost 5 bases, and 12 bases lay in between. CDR3 bases: TGTGCCATCAGTGGGGACCCTCCCCACGAGCAGTACTTC. Translated, it gives CAISGDPPHEQYF.

The rearrangement uses TRBV7-3 and TRBJ2-2, with D perhaps given as TRBD1 or TRBD2 (5 bases each). From germline, CDR1 is SGHTA and CDR2 FQGTGA. Trimming shortened V by 4 bases and J by 6 bases, and 9 bases separated the two germline ends. The CDR3 extends over 13 amino acids. CDR3 region: CASSSREPGELFF. Written as DNA, the CDR3 is TGTGCCAGCAGCTCCAGGGAGCCCGGGGAGCTGTTTTTT.

The rearrangement uses TRBV10-3 and TRBJ1-5; 7 bases line up with TRBD1. The J segment lost 9 bases and the V segment lost 0 bases, leaving 8 bases of the junction unmatched. From germline, CDR1 is ENHRY and CDR2 SYGVKD. The CDR3 spans 15 residues. CDR3 sequence: CAISESAQGELPQHF. CDR3 nucleotide sequence: TGTGCCATCAGTGAGTCGGCCCAGGGGGAATTGCCCCAGCATTTT.

This clone was found once. The chain is built from TRBV15 and TRBJ2-5; D not certain. In germline, CDR1 is LNHNV, CDR2 YYDKDF (reference sequence). Trimming removed 1 base at V and 3 bases at J, with 15 bases between. This CDR3 is 16 amino acids long. CDR3 sequence reads: CATSRVNSGVKETQYF. CDR3 bases: TGTGCCACCAGCAGAGTCAACTCTGGGGTCAAAGAGACCCAGTACTTC.

V is TRBV9 and J is TRBJ1-5; perhaps TRBD1 as D (6 bases). Germline-derived CDR1 and CDR2 are SGDLS and YYNGEE. The CDR3 extends over 15 amino acids. V was pared by 0 bases and J by 2 bases, with 9 bases between. The CDR3 region is CASSVAGEGNQPQHF. The CDR3 DNA reads as TGTGCCAGCAGCGTAGCAGGGGAGGGCAATCAGCCCCAGCATTTT.

V usage is TRBV30 and J usage is TRBJ1-6; TRBD1 might be the D (5 bases). Trimming left V 0 bases short and J 15 bases short, with 12 bases between. Germline V CDR1 and CDR2: GTSNPN, SVGIG (reference sequence). This CDR3 is built from 12 residues. CDR3 DNA sequence: TGTGCCTGGAGTGTAGCGGGGGATCTCCTCCACTTT. Residues: CAWSVAGDLLHF.

The table lists this clone with a count of one. At one of its ends the junction is not consistent with the germline gene, which may arise from a read error. The J gene is TRBJ1-2, the V gene TRBV2; D is perhaps TRBD1 (6 bases). The CDR3 consists of 13 residues. CDR1 and CDR2 from the germline V gene are SNHLY and FYNNEI. CDR3 protein: CASTEGGGYDYTF. Here the CDR3 DNA reads TGTGCCAGCACCGAGGGGGGAGGCTATGACTACACCTTC.

V usage is TRBV29-1 and J usage is TRBJ2-7, with a weak D call TRBD2 (5 bases). Trimming left V 0 bases short and J 0 bases short, with 9 bases between. The CDR3 sequence is 14 residues long. CDR1 and CDR2 from the germline V gene are SQVTM and ANQGSEA. CDR3 DNA: TGCAGCGTTGAAGAGGGAGCCCCCTCCTACGAGCAGTACTTC. Translated: CSVEEGAPSYEQYF.

This clone was found a few times. The gene calls are TRBV29-1 and TRBJ1-2; D is ambiguous. CDR3 length equals 11 residues. V lost 7 bases to trimming and J lost 5 bases, with 11 bases between them. Germline CDR1 and CDR2: SQVTM and ANQGSEA. The CDR3 is CSASLYYGYTF. The CDR3 coding sequence is TGCAGCGCATCGTTGTATTATGGCTACACCTTC.

V usage is TRBV29-1 and J usage is TRBJ2-1, with 8 bases lining up with TRBD1. Germline CDR1 and CDR2: SQVTM and ANQGSEA. With V trimmed by 7 bases and J by 4 bases, 6 bases remained unmatched. This CDR3 is 13 amino acids long. In nucleotides, the CDR3 is TGCAGCGGAGGACAGGGAAGGTACAATGAGCAGTTCTTC. This gives the protein CSGGQGRYNEQFF.

This clone was detected only a few times. The chain recombines TRBV6-6 with TRBJ1-4; D may be TRBD1 (5 bases). The CDR3 totals 13 residues. Per the germline V gene, CDR1 is MNHNY and CDR2 is SVGAGI (reference sequence). V lost 2 bases and J lost 8, with 9 bases in between. In DNA, the CDR3 is TGTGCCAGCAGTTACCGGGGGGAAGAAAAACTGTTTTTT. Translation gives CASSYRGEEKLFF.

This clone has only a few counts. The CDR3 DNA reads TGCGCCAGCAGCTTCCAGGTGGGGGATGAGCAGTTCTTC. Protein: CASSFQVGDEQFF. This rearrangement joins TRBV5-1 to TRBJ2-1; either TRBD1 or TRBD2 may supply D (5 bases each). Germline V CDR1 and CDR2: SGHRS, YFSETQ. This CDR3 comprises 13 residues. The V end was cut by 2 bases, the J end by 8 bases, with 11 bases between.

There are many counts of this clone. The identical CDR3 is also encoded by other nucleotide sequences in the sample. V usage is TRBV9 and J usage is TRBJ2-3; no reliable D call. Germline-derived CDR1 and CDR2 are SGDLS and YYNGEE. V was clipped by 2 bases and J by 0 bases, with 7 bases between them. The CDR3 is made up of 14 amino acids. CDR3 DNA: TGTGCCAGCAGCGTTGGAGTGAGCACAGATACGCAGTATTTT. Translation gives CASSVGVSTDTQYF.

This chain connects TRBV2 to TRBJ1-2; D gene unclear. CDR3 size: 8 residues. The germline V and J ends were trimmed by 2 bases and 14 bases, with 3 bases remaining between them. Germline CDR1 reads SNHLY; CDR2 reads FYNNEI. In DNA form, the CDR3 reads TGTGCCAGCAGTGAATCTACCTTC. Translation: CASSESTF.

J is TRBJ1-2 and V is TRBV10-3; tentatively, D is TRBD1 (6 bases). Trimming took off 3 bases at V and 3 bases at J, with 11 bases between the two ends. CDR1 is ENHRY and CDR2 is SYGVKD in the germline V gene. The CDR3 has 14 amino acids. As DNA, the CDR3 is TGTGCCATCAGTGACAGGACAGACGACTATGGCTACACCTTC. It translates to CAISDRTDDYGYTF.

As concerns this clone: Distinct nucleotide sequences in the sample also encode this CDR3. The genes are TRBV29-1 and TRBJ1-2; 7 nucleotides match TRBD1. From germline, CDR1 is SQVTM and CDR2 ANQGSEA. The CDR3 totals 12 residues. Trimming cost V 4 bases and J 4 bases; bases outside gene matches: 3. The CDR3 spells CSVGQGSYGYTF. DNA of the CDR3: TGCAGCGTTGGACAGGGAAGCTATGGCTACACCTTC.

This clone was detected a few times. V usage is TRBV27 and J usage is TRBJ2-5, with TRBD2 identical over 8 bases. Unmatched junction bases numbered 13, after V lost 6 bases and J lost 4 bases. The germline gives CDR1 MNHEY, CDR2 SMNVEV (reference sequence). This CDR3 spans 16 amino acids. This CDR3 is CASSQLAEKPPETQYF. DNA for the CDR3: TGTGCCAGCAGCCAACTAGCGGAAAAACCCCCAGAGACCCAGTACTTC.

The V gene is TRBV28, the J gene TRBJ2-5, with unresolved D. CDR3 length equals 12 residues. With 5 bases removed from V and 5 bases from J, the gap between germline ends came to 9 bases. Per germline, CDR1 MDHEN and CDR2 SYDVKM. CDR3 nucleotide sequence: TGTGCCAGCAGTATTAGACGGGAGACCCAGTACTTC. This translates into CASSIRRETQYF. The entire variable domain, with the rest obtained from reference TRBV28 and TRBJ2-5, is as follows: DVKVTQSSRYLVKRTGEKVFLECVQDMDHENMFWYRQDPGLGLRLIYFSYDVKMKEKGDIPEGYSVSREKKERFSLILESASTNQTSMYLCASSIRRETQYFGPGTRLLVL.

CDR3 DNA sequence: TGTGCCAGCAGCTTAGTAGGGTGGGACAGGGGGCAAGGCTACACCTTC. It encodes CASSLVGWDRGQGYTF. This chain links TRBV7-2 with TRBJ1-2; TRBD1 matches at 12 bases. After removal of 1 base from V and 8 bases from J, the junction contained 8 bases not matched to a gene. The CDR3 loop spans 16 amino acids. Germline V gene sequence: CDR1 SGHTA, CDR2 FQGNSA. Combining the CDR3 with reference TRBV7-2 and TRBJ1-2 gives the whole variable domain GAGVSQSPSNKVTEKGKDVELRCDPISGHTALYWYRQSLGQGLEFLIYFQGNSAPDKSGLPSDRFSAERTGGSVSTLTIQRTQQEDSAVYLCASSLVGWDRGQGYTFGSGTRLTVV.